This is a list of T cell receptor beta chains from one sample in a study of T-cell reconstitution after alpha-beta-depleted transplantation in children. TCRdb re-called the PCR reads through MiXCR, storing one row per CDR3 protein. The repertoire holds 70,000 to 95,000 distinct CDR3 sequences, with 10% to 15% as singletons. Sequencing was performed on PBMCs from the stem cell graft donor, taken from the stem cell graft. All receptors derive from a human donor who donated a stem cell graft to a child with inherited bone marrow failure. The conserved cysteine and the conserved F or W are not part of the CDR3 here.

V	CDR3
TRBV5-4	ASSLEAESTEAF
TRBV6-4	ASSPDTDTQY
TRBV19	ASSIGDRGHSPLH
TRBV12-3/TRBV12-4	ASSITGLGSSYNSPLH
TRBV5-4	ASSRDTSSRETQY
TRBV7-9	ASSLSGRRTDTQY
TRBV7-9	ASSRRLTGSTDTQY
TRBV5-1	ASSSSAPSYNEQF
TRBV12-3/TRBV12-4	ASSLRAEKLF
TRBV10-3	AIGVGGAVYEQY
TRBV7-9	ASSLGPADTGELF
TRBV10-3	AITAQEGNYGYT
TRBV28	ASSFRVSEAF
TRBV12-3/TRBV12-4	ASSTGLVGYT
TRBV24-1	ATSDSPYPERGAF
TRBV12-3/TRBV12-4	ASSRDSSYEQF
TRBV7-9	ASSFVLGHRTDTQY
TRBV4-3	ASSQVGREWVTDTQY
TRBV7-9	ASSSTGRTGELF
TRBV12-3/TRBV12-4	ASRLGESNQPQH
TRBV5-1	ASSLTVGSHGIQY
TRBV7-9	ASSSPRTASHNEQF
TRBV10-3	AISELRGSVTGELF
TRBV10-3	AISGSQSYNEQF
TRBV7-2	ASYVPRDSSYNEQF
TRBV10-3	AISELAGDGLPGELF
TRBV24-1	ATSEYRQGTKF
TRBV4-1	ASSQGYGGLTEAF
TRBV6-6	ASSYSVAEAF
TRBV4-3	ASSSGQGIDETQY
TRBV5-1	ASSLAGSTAETQY
TRBV12-3/TRBV12-4	ATLVGWGRNTEAF
TRBV7-2	ASSLTGQNIQY
TRBV5-5	ASSFEGATNEKLF
TRBV5-1	ASSLEGQSETQY
TRBV9	ASSVDLAGGRETQY
TRBV3-1	ASSLRLAGGTEQF
TRBV7-9	ASSLWFGGQETQY
TRBV28	ASSFGPSGSIGELF
TRBV2	AARQGTNTGELF
TRBV6-2/TRBV6-3	ASSSPAGGLDTQY
TRBV12-3/TRBV12-4	ASSPGQGTFYGYT
TRBV11-1	ASSVTPSGGIDTQY
TRBV6-2/TRBV6-3	ASSSFGGGQDTQY
TRBV28	ASSPAREGRTGELF